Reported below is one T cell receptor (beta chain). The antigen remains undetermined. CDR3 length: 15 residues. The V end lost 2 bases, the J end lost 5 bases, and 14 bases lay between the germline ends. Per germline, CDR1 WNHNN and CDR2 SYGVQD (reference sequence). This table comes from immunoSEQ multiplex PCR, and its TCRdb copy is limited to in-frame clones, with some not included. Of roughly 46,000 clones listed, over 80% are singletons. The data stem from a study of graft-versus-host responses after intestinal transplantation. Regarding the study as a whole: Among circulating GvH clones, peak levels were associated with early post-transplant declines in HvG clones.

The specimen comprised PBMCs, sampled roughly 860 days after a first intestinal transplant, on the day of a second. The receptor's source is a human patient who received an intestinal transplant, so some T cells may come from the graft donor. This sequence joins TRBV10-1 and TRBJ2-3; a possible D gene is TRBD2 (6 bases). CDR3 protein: CASSEGREREDTQYF. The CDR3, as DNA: TGCGCCAGCAGTGAGGGACGGGAGAGAGAAGATACGCAGTATTTT.